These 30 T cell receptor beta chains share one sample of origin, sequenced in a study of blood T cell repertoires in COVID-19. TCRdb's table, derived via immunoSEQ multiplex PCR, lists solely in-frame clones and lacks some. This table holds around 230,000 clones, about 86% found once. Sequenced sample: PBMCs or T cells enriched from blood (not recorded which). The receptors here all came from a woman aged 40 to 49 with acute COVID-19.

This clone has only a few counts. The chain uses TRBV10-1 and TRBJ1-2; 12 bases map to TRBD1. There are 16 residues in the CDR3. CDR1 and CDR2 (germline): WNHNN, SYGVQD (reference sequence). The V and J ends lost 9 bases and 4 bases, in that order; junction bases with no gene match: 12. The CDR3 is CASDTGTGGACYGYTF. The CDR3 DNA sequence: TGCGCCAGTGATACCGGGACAGGGGGCGCTTGCTATGGCTACACCTTC.

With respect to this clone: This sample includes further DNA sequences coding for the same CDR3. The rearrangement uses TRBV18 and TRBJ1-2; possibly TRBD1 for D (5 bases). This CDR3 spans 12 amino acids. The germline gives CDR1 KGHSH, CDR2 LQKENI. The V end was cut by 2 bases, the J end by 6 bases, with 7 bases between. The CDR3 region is CASSPDSHGYTF. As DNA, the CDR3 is TGTGCCAGCTCACCAGACAGCCATGGCTACACCTTC. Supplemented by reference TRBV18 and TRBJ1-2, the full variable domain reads NAGVMQNPRHLVRRRGQEARLRCSPMKGHSHVYWYRQLPEEGLKFMVYLQKENIIDESGMPKERFSAEFPKEGPSILRIQQVVRGDSAAYFCASSPDSHGYTFGSGTRLTVV.

CDR3 in amino acids: CAISESNSNEQFF. Here the CDR3 DNA reads TGTGCCATCAGTGAGTCGAACAGCAATGAGCAGTTCTTC. This chain links TRBV10-3 with TRBJ2-1, with no clear D. This CDR3 contains 13 residues. Germline CDR1 ENHRY, CDR2 SYGVKD. With 0 bases removed from V and 6 bases from J, the gap between germline ends came to 6 bases.

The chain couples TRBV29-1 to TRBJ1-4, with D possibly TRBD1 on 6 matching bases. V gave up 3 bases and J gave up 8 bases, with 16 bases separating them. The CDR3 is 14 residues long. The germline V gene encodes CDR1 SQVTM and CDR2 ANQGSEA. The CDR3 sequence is CSVDVGRGAEKLFF. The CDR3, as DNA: TGCAGCGTTGATGTAGGCAGGGGAGCAGAAAAACTGTTTTTT.

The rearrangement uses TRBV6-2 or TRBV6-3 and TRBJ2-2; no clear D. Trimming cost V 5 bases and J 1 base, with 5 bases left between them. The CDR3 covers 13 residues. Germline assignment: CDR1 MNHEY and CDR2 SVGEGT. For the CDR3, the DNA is TGTGCCAGCAGTAACAAGAACACCGGGGAGCTGTTTTTT. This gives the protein CASSNKNTGELFF.

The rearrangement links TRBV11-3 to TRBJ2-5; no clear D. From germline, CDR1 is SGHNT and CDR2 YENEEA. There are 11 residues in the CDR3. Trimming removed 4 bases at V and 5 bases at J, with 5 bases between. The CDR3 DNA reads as TGTGCCAGCAGCTCCGGGGAGACCCAGTACTTC. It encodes CASSSGETQYF.

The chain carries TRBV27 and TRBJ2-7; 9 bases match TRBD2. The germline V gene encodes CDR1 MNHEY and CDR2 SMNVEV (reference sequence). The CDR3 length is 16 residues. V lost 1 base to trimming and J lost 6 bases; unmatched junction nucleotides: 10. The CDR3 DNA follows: TGTGCCAGCAGTTTATTCCCCCCCGCGGGAGGGATCGAGCAGTACTTC. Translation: CASSLFPPAGGIEQYF.

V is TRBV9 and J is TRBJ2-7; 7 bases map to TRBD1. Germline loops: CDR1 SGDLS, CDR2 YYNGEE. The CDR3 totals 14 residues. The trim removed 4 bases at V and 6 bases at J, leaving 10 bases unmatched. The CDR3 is CASSPTGYKSEQYF. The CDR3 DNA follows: TGTGCCAGCAGCCCGACAGGGTATAAGAGCGAGCAGTACTTC.

This chain's CDR3 is CASSLSGKAEQFF. The DNA of the CDR3 is TGTGCCAGCAGCTTATCAGGGAAGGCTGAGCAGTTCTTC. The J gene is TRBJ2-1, the V gene TRBV11-3, with D perhaps TRBD1 (5 bases). This CDR3 has 13 amino acids. The V gene lost 2 bases and the J gene lost 9 bases, with 11 bases spanning the gap. In germline, CDR1 is SGHNT, CDR2 YENEEA.

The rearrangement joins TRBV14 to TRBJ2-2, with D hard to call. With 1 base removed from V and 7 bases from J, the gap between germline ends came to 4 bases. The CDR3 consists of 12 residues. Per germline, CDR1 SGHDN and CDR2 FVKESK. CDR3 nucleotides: TGTGCCAGCAGCCAAGCGGTCGGGGAGCTGTTTTTT. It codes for CASSQAVGELFF.

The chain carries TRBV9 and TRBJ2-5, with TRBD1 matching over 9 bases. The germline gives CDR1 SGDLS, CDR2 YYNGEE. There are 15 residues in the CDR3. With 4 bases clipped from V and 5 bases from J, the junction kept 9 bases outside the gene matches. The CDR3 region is CASSSPDRGGETQYF. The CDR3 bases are TGTGCCAGCAGCTCCCCGGACAGGGGTGGGGAGACCCAGTACTTC.

CDR3: CASSLGGAGYEQYF. Here the CDR3 DNA reads TGCGCCAGCAGCTTAGGGGGGGCCGGGTACGAGCAGTACTTC. This chain joins TRBV5-1 and TRBJ2-7; D is perhaps TRBD2 (7 bases). The V end lost 2 bases, the J end lost 4 bases, and 13 bases lay between the germline ends. The CDR3 spans 14 residues. In germline, CDR1 is SGHRS, CDR2 YFSETQ.

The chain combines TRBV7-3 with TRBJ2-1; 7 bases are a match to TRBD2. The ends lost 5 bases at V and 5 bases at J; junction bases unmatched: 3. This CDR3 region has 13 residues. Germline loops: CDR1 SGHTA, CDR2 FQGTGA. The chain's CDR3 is CASSPGTNNEQFF. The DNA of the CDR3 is TGTGCCAGCAGCCCCGGGACTAACAATGAGCAGTTCTTC.

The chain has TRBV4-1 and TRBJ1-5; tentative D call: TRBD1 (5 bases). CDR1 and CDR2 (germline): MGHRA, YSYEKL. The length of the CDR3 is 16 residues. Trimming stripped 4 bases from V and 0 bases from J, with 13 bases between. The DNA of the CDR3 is TGCGCCAGCAGCCCGCTGACAGACAGTAGCAATCAGCCCCAGCATTTT. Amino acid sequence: CASSPLTDSSNQPQHF.

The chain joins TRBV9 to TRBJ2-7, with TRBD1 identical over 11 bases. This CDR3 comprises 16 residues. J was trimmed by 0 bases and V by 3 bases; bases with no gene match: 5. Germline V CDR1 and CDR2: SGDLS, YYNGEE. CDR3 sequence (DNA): TGTGCCAGCAGCGAGTGGGGACAGGGGGTCTCCTACGAGCAGTACTTC. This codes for CASSEWGQGVSYEQYF.

CDR3 amino acids: CASGHRNFKETGNTEAFF. DNA of the CDR3: TGTGCTAGTGGTCACCGGAATTTTAAGGAGACGGGGAACACTGAAGCTTTCTTT. The rearrangement joins TRBV12-5 to TRBJ1-1; D is unclear. Trimming shortened V by 5 bases and J by 1 base, and 23 bases separated the two germline ends. The CDR3 consists of 18 residues. Germline V gives CDR1 LGHNT, CDR2 FRNRAP.

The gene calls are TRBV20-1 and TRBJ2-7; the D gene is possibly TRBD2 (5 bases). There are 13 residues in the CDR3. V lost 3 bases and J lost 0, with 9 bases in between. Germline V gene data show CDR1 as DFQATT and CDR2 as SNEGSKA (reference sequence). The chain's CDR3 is CSASYEGSYEQYF. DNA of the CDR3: TGCAGTGCTAGTTATGAGGGCTCCTACGAGCAGTACTTC.

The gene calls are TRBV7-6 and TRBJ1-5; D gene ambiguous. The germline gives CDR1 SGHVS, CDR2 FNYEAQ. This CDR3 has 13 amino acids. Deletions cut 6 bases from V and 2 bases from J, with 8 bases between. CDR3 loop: CASRAAGNQPQHF. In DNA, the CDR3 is TGTGCCAGCAGGGCCGCAGGCAATCAGCCCCAGCATTTT.

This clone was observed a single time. DNA for the CDR3: TGTGCCACCAGCAGAGAAGGTCCAGGGAAGGCCTACAATGAGCAGTTCTTC. Residues: CATSREGPGKAYNEQFF. This chain links TRBV15 with TRBJ2-1, with D possibly TRBD1 on 5 matching bases. This CDR3 spans 17 amino acids. Germline CDR1 LNHNV, CDR2 YYDKDF (reference sequence). Trimming cost V 0 bases and J 2 bases, with 14 bases left between them.

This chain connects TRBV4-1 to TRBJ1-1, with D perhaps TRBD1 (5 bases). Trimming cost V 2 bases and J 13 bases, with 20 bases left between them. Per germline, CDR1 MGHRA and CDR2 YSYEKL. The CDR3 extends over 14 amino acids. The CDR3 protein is CASSQWFLGREDFF. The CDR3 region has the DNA TGCGCCAGCAGCCAATGGTTCCTGGGCAGGGAGGATTTCTTT.

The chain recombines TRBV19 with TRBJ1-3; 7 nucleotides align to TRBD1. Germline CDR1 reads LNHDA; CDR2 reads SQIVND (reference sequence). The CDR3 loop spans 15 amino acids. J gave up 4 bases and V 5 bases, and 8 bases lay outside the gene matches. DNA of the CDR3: TGTGCCAGTAGTGCCTCCGGGACAGAAGGAAACACCATATATTTT. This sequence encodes CASSASGTEGNTIYF. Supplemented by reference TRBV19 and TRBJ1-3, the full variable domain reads DGGITQSPKYLFRKEGQNVTLSCEQNLNHDAMYWYRQDPGQGLRLIYYSQIVNDFQKGDIAEGYSVSREKKESFPLTVTSAQKNPTAFYLCASSASGTEGNTIYFGEGSWLTVV.

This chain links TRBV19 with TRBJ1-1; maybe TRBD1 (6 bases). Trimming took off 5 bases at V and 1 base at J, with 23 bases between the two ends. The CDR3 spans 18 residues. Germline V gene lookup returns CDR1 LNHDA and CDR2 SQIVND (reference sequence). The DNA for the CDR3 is TGTGCCAGTAGTCCCGCCTGGTCGGACAGATACCCGAACACTGAAGCTTTCTTT. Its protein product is CASSPAWSDRYPNTEAFF. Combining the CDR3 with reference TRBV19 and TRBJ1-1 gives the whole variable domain DGGITQSPKYLFRKEGQNVTLSCEQNLNHDAMYWYRQDPGQGLRLIYYSQIVNDFQKGDIAEGYSVSREKKESFPLTVTSAQKNPTAFYLCASSPAWSDRYPNTEAFFGQGTRLTVV.

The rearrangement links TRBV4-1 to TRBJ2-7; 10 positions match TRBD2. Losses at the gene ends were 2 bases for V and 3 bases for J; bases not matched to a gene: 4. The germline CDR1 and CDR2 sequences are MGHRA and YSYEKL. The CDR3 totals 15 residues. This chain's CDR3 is CASSQRTSGRYEQYF. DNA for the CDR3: TGCGCCAGCAGCCAAAGGACTAGCGGCCGCTACGAGCAGTACTTC.

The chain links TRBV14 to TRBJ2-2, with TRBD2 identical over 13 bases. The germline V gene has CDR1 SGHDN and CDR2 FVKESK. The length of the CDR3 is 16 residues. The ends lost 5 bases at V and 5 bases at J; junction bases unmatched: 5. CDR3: CASSGLAGVWTGELFF. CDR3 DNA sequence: TGTGCCAGCAGCGGACTAGCGGGAGTGTGGACCGGGGAGCTGTTTTTT.

This chain's CDR3 is CASSQVGTSGRTDTQYF. The DNA for the CDR3 is TGCGCCAGCAGCCAAGTGGGGACTAGCGGACGCACAGATACGCAGTATTTT. The chain is built from TRBV4-1 and TRBJ2-3; 11 nucleotides line up with TRBD2. CDR3 length equals 17 residues. Germline-derived CDR1 and CDR2 are MGHRA and YSYEKL. The V segment lost 1 base and the J segment 1 base; nucleotides outside the gene matches: 4.

The CDR3 region is CATSRGGVGEQFF. The CDR3 coding sequence is TGTGCCACCAGCAGAGGGGGCGTTGGTGAGCAGTTCTTC. V gene TRBV15 combines with J gene TRBJ2-1; tentatively, D is TRBD1 (5 bases). The germline V and J ends were trimmed by 1 base and 9 bases, with 10 bases remaining between them. The CDR3 loop spans 13 amino acids. Germline CDR1 LNHNV, CDR2 YYDKDF (reference sequence).

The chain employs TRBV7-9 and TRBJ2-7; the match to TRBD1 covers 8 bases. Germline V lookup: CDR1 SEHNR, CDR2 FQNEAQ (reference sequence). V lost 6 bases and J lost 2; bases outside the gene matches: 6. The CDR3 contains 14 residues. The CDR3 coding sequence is TGTGCCAGCAGTCCCGGGACAGGAGCCTACGAGCAGTACTTC. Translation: CASSPGTGAYEQYF.

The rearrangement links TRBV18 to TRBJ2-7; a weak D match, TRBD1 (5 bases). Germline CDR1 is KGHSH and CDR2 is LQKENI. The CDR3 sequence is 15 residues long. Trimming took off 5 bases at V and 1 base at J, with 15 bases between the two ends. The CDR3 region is CASSTLKGPSYEQYF. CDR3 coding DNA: TGTGCCAGCTCAACTTTAAAGGGGCCTTCCTACGAGCAGTACTTC.

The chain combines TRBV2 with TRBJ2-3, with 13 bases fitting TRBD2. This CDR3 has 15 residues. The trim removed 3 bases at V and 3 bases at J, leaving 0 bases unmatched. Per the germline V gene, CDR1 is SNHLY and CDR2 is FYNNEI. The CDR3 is CASSETSGRTDTQYF. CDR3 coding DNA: TGTGCCAGCAGTGAGACTAGCGGGAGGACAGATACGCAGTATTTT.

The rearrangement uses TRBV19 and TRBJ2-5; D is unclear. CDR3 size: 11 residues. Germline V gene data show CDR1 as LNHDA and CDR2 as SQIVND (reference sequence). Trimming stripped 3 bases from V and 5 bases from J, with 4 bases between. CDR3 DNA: TGTGCCAGTAGTATTGAGGAGACCCAGTACTTC. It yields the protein CASSIEETQYF.